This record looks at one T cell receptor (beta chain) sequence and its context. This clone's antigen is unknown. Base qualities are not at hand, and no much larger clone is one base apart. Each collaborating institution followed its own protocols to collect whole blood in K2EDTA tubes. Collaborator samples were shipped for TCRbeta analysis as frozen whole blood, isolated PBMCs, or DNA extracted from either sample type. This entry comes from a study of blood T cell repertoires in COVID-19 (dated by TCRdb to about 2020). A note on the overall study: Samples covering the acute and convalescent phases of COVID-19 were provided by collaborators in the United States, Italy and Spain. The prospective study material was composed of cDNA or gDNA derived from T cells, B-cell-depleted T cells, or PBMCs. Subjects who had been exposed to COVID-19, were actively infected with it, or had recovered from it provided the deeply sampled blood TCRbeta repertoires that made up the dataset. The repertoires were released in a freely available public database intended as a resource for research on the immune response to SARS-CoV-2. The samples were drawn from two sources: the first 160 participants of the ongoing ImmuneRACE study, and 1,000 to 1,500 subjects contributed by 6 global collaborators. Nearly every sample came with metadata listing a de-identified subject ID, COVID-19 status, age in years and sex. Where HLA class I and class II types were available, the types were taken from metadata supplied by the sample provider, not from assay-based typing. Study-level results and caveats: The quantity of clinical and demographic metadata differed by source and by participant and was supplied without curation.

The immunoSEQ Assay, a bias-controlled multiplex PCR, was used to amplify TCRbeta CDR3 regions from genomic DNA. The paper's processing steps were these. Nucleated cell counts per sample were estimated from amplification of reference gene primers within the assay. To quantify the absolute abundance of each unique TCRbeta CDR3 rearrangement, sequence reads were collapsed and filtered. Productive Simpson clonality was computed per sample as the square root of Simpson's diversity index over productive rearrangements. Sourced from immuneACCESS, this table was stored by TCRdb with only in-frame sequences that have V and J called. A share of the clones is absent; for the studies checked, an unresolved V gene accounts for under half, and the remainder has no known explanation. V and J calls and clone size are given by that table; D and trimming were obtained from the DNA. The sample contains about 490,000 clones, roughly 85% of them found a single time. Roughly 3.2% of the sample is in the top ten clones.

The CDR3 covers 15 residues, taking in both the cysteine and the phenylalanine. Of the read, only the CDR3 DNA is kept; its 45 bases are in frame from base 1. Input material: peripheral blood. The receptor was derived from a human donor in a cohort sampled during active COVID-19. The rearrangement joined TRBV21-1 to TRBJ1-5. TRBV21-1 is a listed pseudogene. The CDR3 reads CASSMGSSSNQPQHF. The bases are TGTGCCAGCAGCATGGGGAGTTCGAGCAATCAGCCCCAGCATTTT.